Described below is a single TCR beta chain sequence and its context. The antigen remains undetermined. Germline trimming cut 3 bases from V and 1 base from J; bases unmatched to any gene: 5. Germline CDR1 is MNHEY and CDR2 is SMNVEV (reference sequence). The CDR3 totals 17 residues. This entry comes from a study of cytomegalovirus exposure and HLA in healthy donors. The assay was immunoSEQ multiplex PCR, and TCRdb's table has in-frame clones only and misses some. The table shows around 140,000 clones, with over 90% occurring only once. Whole-study results and caveats: The investigators catalogued some 150 TCR beta chains as cytomegalovirus-associated. It was reported that the classifier diagnosed cytomegalovirus status with high specificity and sensitivity in both the original and validation cohorts.

The chain combines TRBV27 with TRBJ2-5; 13 positions agree with TRBD2. The sequence came from a man between 18 and 35 years old in good health and CMV-seropositive. The sequencing sample was made of PBMCs. CDR3 protein: CASSFLGLAGTQETQYF. For the CDR3, the DNA is TGTGCCAGCAGTTTTTTGGGACTAGCGGGAACCCAAGAGACCCAGTACTTC.